The rows below give T cell receptor beta chains drawn from one sample of a study of blood T cell repertoires in COVID-19. Sequenced by immunoSEQ multiplex PCR; TCRdb stores in-frame clones only, minus some. The table has around 93,000 clones, about 80% seen once; the top ten hold 4.1%. The sequencing input was peripheral blood. The receptor source for this set is a man in his sixties with acute or convalescent COVID-19. The CDR3 runs from the conserved cysteine through the conserved F or W. The order of the fields is CDR3 protein, CDR3 DNA, J gene, V gene, D gene, clone size. D genes are given only for firm matches. Where a row states a size, it is once, few, many or the class of an expanded clone; other rows omit it.

CDR3aa: CASSLDRVGTEAFF
CDR3nt: TGCGCCAGCAGCTTAGACAGGGTTGGCACTGAAGCTTTCTTT
j_gene: TRBJ1-1
v_gene: TRBV4-1
d_gene: TRBD1
abundance: NA

CDR3aa: CASSLGQKTGYTF
CDR3nt: TGTGCCAGCAGCTTGGGCCAGAAAACTGGCTACACCTTC
j_gene: TRBJ1-2
v_gene: TRBV5-6
d_gene: NA
abundance: NA

CDR3aa: CASSEIPLDSGYTF
CDR3nt: TGTGCCAGCAGTGAAATTCCACTCGATAGTGGCTACACCTTC
j_gene: TRBJ1-2
v_gene: TRBV6-1
d_gene: NA
abundance: NA

CDR3aa: CSASMSGGYTF
CDR3nt: TGCAGTGCTAGCATGAGTGGTGGCTACACCTTC
j_gene: TRBJ1-2
v_gene: TRBV20-1
d_gene: NA
abundance: NA

CDR3aa: CATSAPGGYTF
CDR3nt: TGTGCCACCAGTGCCCCAGGGGGCTACACCTTC
j_gene: TRBJ1-2
v_gene: TRBV24-1
d_gene: NA
abundance: NA

CDR3aa: CASSRTGPGDYEQYF
CDR3nt: TGTGCCAGCAGCCGGACAGGGCCAGGGGATTACGAGCAGTACTTC
j_gene: TRBJ2-7
v_gene: TRBV7-8
d_gene: TRBD1
abundance: few

CDR3aa: CASNFEGRSTDTQYF
CDR3nt: TGTGCCAGCAATTTTGAGGGTCGGAGCACAGATACGCAGTATTTT
j_gene: TRBJ2-3
v_gene: TRBV7-9
d_gene: NA
abundance: NA

CDR3aa: CASSESLAGVDTQYF
CDR3nt: TGCGCCAGCAGTGAGTCGCTAGCGGGAGTCGATACGCAGTATTTT
j_gene: TRBJ2-3
v_gene: TRBV10-1
d_gene: TRBD2
abundance: NA

CDR3aa: CASSLVGHQADTQYF
CDR3nt: TGTGCCAGCAGCTTAGTGGGACATCAGGCAGATACGCAGTATTTT
j_gene: TRBJ2-3
v_gene: TRBV11-3
d_gene: NA
abundance: NA

CDR3aa: CASSSRTRRVDEQFF
CDR3nt: TGTGCCAGTAGCTCTCGCACTAGACGAGTCGATGAGCAGTTCTTC
j_gene: TRBJ2-1
v_gene: TRBV19
d_gene: NA
abundance: few

CDR3aa: CAWAQNRVTEAFF
CDR3nt: TGTGCCTGGGCCCAAAACAGGGTCACTGAAGCTTTCTTT
j_gene: TRBJ1-1
v_gene: TRBV30
d_gene: NA
abundance: once

CDR3aa: CASSPLPSGANVLTF
CDR3nt: TGCGCCAGCAGCCCTCTCCCCTCTGGGGCCAACGTCCTGACTTTC
j_gene: TRBJ2-6
v_gene: TRBV5-1
d_gene: NA
abundance: NA

CDR3aa: CASSQSRGRETQYF
CDR3nt: TGTGCCAGCAGCCAATCTAGAGGTCGGGAGACCCAGTACTTC
j_gene: TRBJ2-5
v_gene: TRBV3-1/TRBV3-2
d_gene: NA
abundance: NA

CDR3aa: CASSGQQGTGELFF
CDR3nt: TGCGCCAGCAGCGGTCAACAGGGCACCGGGGAGCTGTTTTTT
j_gene: TRBJ2-2
v_gene: TRBV10-1
d_gene: NA
abundance: once

CDR3aa: CASSWSGGGEQFF
CDR3nt: TGTGCCAGCAGCTGGAGCGGAGGAGGTGAGCAGTTCTTC
j_gene: TRBJ2-1
v_gene: TRBV11-3
d_gene: NA
abundance: NA

CDR3aa: CASSLRQGATNEQFF
CDR3nt: TGCGCCAGCAGCTTGAGGCAGGGGGCTACCAATGAGCAGTTCTTC
j_gene: TRBJ2-1
v_gene: TRBV5-1
d_gene: TRBD1
abundance: NA

CDR3aa: CASSVRLAGGEEQFF
CDR3nt: TGCGCCAGCAGCGTAAGACTAGCGGGGGGCGAGGAGCAGTTCTTC
j_gene: TRBJ2-1
v_gene: TRBV5-1
d_gene: TRBD2
abundance: few

CDR3aa: CASSWGPDRAGTEAFF
CDR3nt: TGTGCCAGCAGTTGGGGCCCTGACAGGGCGGGTACTGAAGCTTTCTTT
j_gene: TRBJ1-1
v_gene: TRBV6-5
d_gene: TRBD1
abundance: NA

CDR3aa: CASSQDLYEQYF
CDR3nt: TGTGCCAGCAGCCAAGATCTGTACGAGCAGTACTTC
j_gene: TRBJ2-7
v_gene: TRBV3-1/TRBV3-2
d_gene: NA
abundance: NA

CDR3aa: CASRPGQGAPEQYF
CDR3nt: TGTGCCAGCAGACCGGGACAGGGGGCTCCCGAGCAGTACTTC
j_gene: TRBJ2-7
v_gene: TRBV6-5
d_gene: TRBD1
abundance: NA

CDR3aa: CASRGYDSNQPQHF
CDR3nt: TGTGCCAGCAGGGGCTATGATAGCAATCAGCCCCAGCATTTT
j_gene: TRBJ1-5
v_gene: TRBV6-5
d_gene: NA
abundance: few

CDR3aa: CASSYLGTGPEKLFF
CDR3nt: TGTGCCAGCAGTTATCTTGGGACAGGGCCGGAAAAACTGTTTTTT
j_gene: TRBJ1-4
v_gene: TRBV6-5
d_gene: TRBD1
abundance: NA

CDR3aa: CASSFHSGTGLEKLFF
CDR3nt: TGTGCCAGCAGTTTTCACTCCGGGACAGGGCTCGAAAAACTGTTTTTT
j_gene: TRBJ1-4
v_gene: TRBV25-1
d_gene: TRBD1
abundance: NA

CDR3aa: CAWSSGMSGELFF
CDR3nt: TGTGCCTGGAGTTCCGGGATGAGCGGGGAGCTGTTTTTT
j_gene: TRBJ2-2
v_gene: TRBV30
d_gene: NA
abundance: NA

CDR3aa: CAWSGGYEQFF
CDR3nt: TGTGCCTGGAGCGGAGGGTATGAGCAGTTCTTC
j_gene: TRBJ2-1
v_gene: TRBV30
d_gene: NA
abundance: NA

CDR3aa: CASSRGSWAFF
CDR3nt: TGTGCCAGCAGCCGAGGGTCGTGGGCTTTCTTT
j_gene: TRBJ1-1
v_gene: TRBV28
d_gene: NA
abundance: NA

CDR3aa: CASDTASLIHGYTF
CDR3nt: TGTGCCAGCGATACAGCTTCCCTAATCCATGGCTACACCTTC
j_gene: TRBJ1-2
v_gene: TRBV6-6
d_gene: NA
abundance: few

CDR3aa: CASSLQGPNTIYF
CDR3nt: TGTGCCAGCAGCTTACAGGGTCCAAACACCATATATTTT
j_gene: TRBJ1-3
v_gene: TRBV5-6
d_gene: NA
abundance: many

CDR3aa: CAISEVRDSEGYTF
CDR3nt: TGTGCCATCAGTGAGGTCCGGGACAGTGAGGGCTACACCTTC
j_gene: TRBJ1-2
v_gene: TRBV10-3
d_gene: TRBD1
abundance: NA

CDR3aa: CASSPGTGRNQPQHF
CDR3nt: TGTGCCAGCAGTCCCGGGACAGGGAGAAATCAGCCCCAGCATTTT
j_gene: TRBJ1-5
v_gene: TRBV27
d_gene: TRBD1
abundance: few

CDR3aa: CASSALTGLYNEQFF
CDR3nt: TGTGCCAGCAGCGCCCTGACGGGACTGTACAATGAGCAGTTCTTC
j_gene: TRBJ2-1
v_gene: TRBV9
d_gene: NA
abundance: few

CDR3aa: CASSPPGRVPSPGELFF
CDR3nt: TGTGCCAGCAGTCCACCGGGTCGGGTTCCAAGCCCCGGGGAGCTGTTTTTT
j_gene: TRBJ2-2
v_gene: TRBV6-6
d_gene: NA
abundance: NA

CDR3aa: CASSLGGDNQPQHF
CDR3nt: TGTGCCAGCAGCTTGGGGGGGGACAATCAGCCCCAGCATTTT
j_gene: TRBJ1-5
v_gene: TRBV11-2
d_gene: NA
abundance: NA

CDR3aa: CASSPDRERTQYF
CDR3nt: TGTGCCAGCAGCCCTGACAGGGAACGGACCCAGTACTTC
j_gene: TRBJ2-5
v_gene: TRBV3-1/TRBV3-2
d_gene: TRBD1
abundance: NA

CDR3aa: CASTLRDRVTGELFF
CDR3nt: TGCGCCAGCACCCTCCGGGACAGGGTGACCGGGGAGCTGTTTTTT
j_gene: TRBJ2-2
v_gene: TRBV5-1
d_gene: TRBD1
abundance: NA

CDR3aa: CSASKGAGSSGYTF
CDR3nt: TGCAGTGCTAGTAAGGGCGCGGGGTCCTCTGGCTACACCTTC
j_gene: TRBJ1-2
v_gene: TRBV20-1
d_gene: NA
abundance: few

CDR3aa: CASSLLPSGDNEQFF
CDR3nt: TGTGCCAGCAGTTTACTCCCTAGCGGTGACAATGAGCAGTTCTTC
j_gene: TRBJ2-1
v_gene: TRBV27
d_gene: TRBD2
abundance: NA

CDR3aa: CASSFPGQGYGYTF
CDR3nt: TGTGCCAGCAGCTTTCCGGGACAAGGCTATGGCTACACCTTC
j_gene: TRBJ1-2
v_gene: TRBV7-9
d_gene: NA
abundance: NA

CDR3aa: CAWSVSRVGYTF
CDR3nt: TGTGCCTGGAGTGTAAGTCGAGTGGGCTACACCTTC
j_gene: TRBJ1-2
v_gene: TRBV30
d_gene: NA
abundance: few

CDR3aa: CASSLVASGAPNEQFF
CDR3nt: TGCGCCAGCAGCTTGGTCGCTAGCGGGGCCCCCAATGAGCAGTTCTTC
j_gene: TRBJ2-1
v_gene: TRBV5-1
d_gene: TRBD2
abundance: NA

CDR3aa: CATSQGPLSEQYF
CDR3nt: TGTGCCACCAGTCAGGGGCCCCTATCCGAGCAGTACTTC
j_gene: TRBJ2-7
v_gene: TRBV24-1
d_gene: NA
abundance: NA

CDR3aa: CASSKGPAGGGYNEQFF
CDR3nt: TGTGCCAGCAGCAAAGGCCCAGCGGGAGGGGGCTACAATGAGCAGTTCTTC
j_gene: TRBJ2-1
v_gene: TRBV21-1
d_gene: NA
abundance: once

CDR3aa: CATTESGGGYTF
CDR3nt: TGTGCCACCACAGAGAGCGGGGGGGGCTACACCTTC
j_gene: TRBJ1-2
v_gene: TRBV6-5
d_gene: NA
abundance: few

CDR3aa: CASPRTKAGTRASGELFF
CDR3nt: TGCGCCAGCCCCCGCACGAAAGCCGGGACTAGAGCTAGCGGGGAGCTGTTTTTT
j_gene: TRBJ2-2
v_gene: TRBV23-1
d_gene: TRBD2
abundance: NA

CDR3aa: CASSSGVIGNEQFF
CDR3nt: TGTGCCAGCAGTTCCGGGGTGATTGGGAATGAGCAGTTCTTC
j_gene: TRBJ2-1
v_gene: TRBV27
d_gene: NA
abundance: NA

CDR3aa: CASSLGGQGTTDTQYF
CDR3nt: TGTGCCAGCAGTCTAGGAGGCCAGGGGACGACAGATACGCAGTATTTT
j_gene: TRBJ2-3
v_gene: TRBV7-3
d_gene: NA
abundance: once

CDR3aa: CASSQVKTARYYSGNTIYF
CDR3nt: TGCGCCAGCAGCCAAGTAAAGACGGCGCGATACTACTCTGGAAACACCATATATTTT
j_gene: TRBJ1-3
v_gene: TRBV4-1
d_gene: NA
abundance: NA

CDR3aa: CSVISSGRANNEQFF
CDR3nt: TGCAGCGTTATTAGTAGCGGGAGGGCAAACAATGAGCAGTTCTTC
j_gene: TRBJ2-1
v_gene: TRBV29-1
d_gene: TRBD2
abundance: NA

CDR3aa: CASSLSWSGIREQFF
CDR3nt: TGTGCCAGCAGCTTAAGTTGGAGCGGGATTCGCGAGCAGTTCTTC
j_gene: TRBJ2-1
v_gene: TRBV7-2
d_gene: TRBD2
abundance: NA

CDR3aa: CASSLAYQGGDTQYF
CDR3nt: TGTGCCAGCAGCTTAGCGTACCAGGGGGGAGATACGCAGTATTTT
j_gene: TRBJ2-3
v_gene: TRBV7-6
d_gene: NA
abundance: NA

CDR3aa: CASSLDSSYNEQFF
CDR3nt: TGTGCCAGCAGCTTAGACAGCTCCTACAATGAGCAGTTCTTC
j_gene: TRBJ2-1
v_gene: TRBV7-3
d_gene: NA
abundance: NA

CDR3aa: CAWMSQVNTEAFF
CDR3nt: TGTGCCTGGATGTCACAGGTGAACACTGAAGCTTTCTTT
j_gene: TRBJ1-1
v_gene: TRBV30
d_gene: NA
abundance: NA

CDR3aa: CATVGSADTQYF
CDR3nt: TGTGCCACCGTGGGGAGCGCAGATACGCAGTATTTT
j_gene: TRBJ2-3
v_gene: TRBV10-3
d_gene: NA
abundance: NA

CDR3aa: CASSYRPSGRYEQFF
CDR3nt: TGTGCCAGCAGTTACCGCCCTAGCGGGAGATATGAGCAGTTCTTC
j_gene: TRBJ2-1
v_gene: TRBV6-5
d_gene: TRBD2
abundance: NA

CDR3aa: CASSTGVLPEAFF
CDR3nt: TGTGCCAGTAGCACAGGGGTACTCCCCGAAGCTTTCTTT
j_gene: TRBJ1-1
v_gene: TRBV19
d_gene: TRBD1
abundance: NA

CDR3aa: CASSVSFNEQFF
CDR3nt: TGTGCCAGCAGCGTGAGTTTCAATGAGCAGTTCTTC
j_gene: TRBJ2-1
v_gene: TRBV9
d_gene: NA
abundance: NA

CDR3aa: CVSSSGYRNSPLHF
CDR3nt: TGTGTCAGCAGCTCCGGGTATAGGAATTCACCCCTCCACTTT
j_gene: TRBJ1-6
v_gene: TRBV5-4
d_gene: NA
abundance: NA

CDR3aa: CASSTGQGNEKLFF
CDR3nt: TGTGCCAGCAGCACCGGACAGGGAAATGAAAAACTGTTTTTT
j_gene: TRBJ1-4
v_gene: TRBV5-6
d_gene: TRBD1
abundance: many

CDR3aa: CASSPTGDRYSNQPQHF
CDR3nt: TGTGCCAGCAGCCCGACAGGGGACCGGTATAGCAATCAGCCCCAGCATTTT
j_gene: TRBJ1-5
v_gene: TRBV16
d_gene: TRBD1
abundance: NA